These T cell receptor beta chains were read from a single sample in a study of molecular identifiers for immune sequencing clone quantification. Each CDR3 protein gets one entry after TCRdb re-called the PCR reads with MiXCR. The table has some 320,000 distinct CDR3 sequences, 24% seen once. What was sequenced was naive CD8+ T cells from blood, with Jurkat cell RNA spiked in. These TCRs come from a human donor in good health. Some libraries in this study had Jurkat cell RNA spiked in. Both conserved end residues are part of each CDR3. The order of the fields is V gene, CDR3 length, J gene, clone size, D gene, CDR3 DNA, CDR3 protein. A D gene is named only where the DNA matches it firmly. Clone size is shown for a subset of rows, as once, few, many or a class of expanded clone.

v_call: TRBV6-2/TRBV6-3
cdr3_length: 18
j_call: TRBJ2-2
clone_size: few
d_call: NA
cdr3_nt: TGTGCCAGCAGATCCCCCAGGAAGGGTCTAGGTCGGACCGGGGAGCTGTTTTTT
cdr3_aa: CASRSPRKGLGRTGELFF

v_call: TRBV28
cdr3_length: 16
j_call: TRBJ2-7
clone_size: many
d_call: TRBD2
cdr3_nt: TGTGCCAGTACGGTGAGCGGGGGGCCGATTGGATACGAGCAGTACTTC
cdr3_aa: CASTVSGGPIGYEQYF

v_call: TRBV30
cdr3_length: 12
j_call: TRBJ2-7
clone_size: many
d_call: NA
cdr3_nt: TGTGCCTGGAGTGGAGCGGCCTACGAGCAGTACTTC
cdr3_aa: CAWSGAAYEQYF

v_call: TRBV2
cdr3_length: 13
j_call: TRBJ2-3
clone_size: few
d_call: TRBD2
cdr3_nt: TGTGCCACACTAGCGGGCGGCACAGATACGCAGTATTTT
cdr3_aa: CATLAGGTDTQYF

v_call: TRBV7-9
cdr3_length: 14
j_call: TRBJ2-4
clone_size: NA
d_call: NA
cdr3_nt: TGTGCCGGCAACCCAACGGTGGACGAAGACATTCAGTACTTC
cdr3_aa: CAGNPTVDEDIQYF

v_call: TRBV12-3/TRBV12-4
cdr3_length: 14
j_call: TRBJ1-1
clone_size: many
d_call: NA
cdr3_nt: TGTGCCAGCAGTTTCGGTGGCGGAGACAGTGAAGCTTTCTTT
cdr3_aa: CASSFGGGDSEAFF

v_call: TRBV5-6
cdr3_length: 15
j_call: TRBJ2-3
clone_size: NA
d_call: TRBD1
cdr3_nt: TGTGCCAGCAGTCTGAGGACAGGTAGAGCAGATACGCAGTATTTT
cdr3_aa: CASSLRTGRADTQYF

v_call: TRBV15
cdr3_length: 15
j_call: TRBJ2-3
clone_size: many
d_call: NA
cdr3_nt: TGTGCCACCAGCAGAGATCTGAGGGCGCGAGATACGCAGTATTTT
cdr3_aa: CATSRDLRARDTQYF

v_call: TRBV6-2/TRBV6-3
cdr3_length: 16
j_call: TRBJ1-2
clone_size: NA
d_call: TRBD1
cdr3_nt: TGTGCCAGCAGCGAAACACAGGGGGCGCGGAGCTATGGCTACACCTTC
cdr3_aa: CASSETQGARSYGYTF

v_call: TRBV6-5
cdr3_length: 15
j_call: TRBJ2-1
clone_size: NA
d_call: TRBD1
cdr3_nt: TGTGCCAGCAGTTTCGGACAGGGGGTAAACAATGAGCAGTTCTTC
cdr3_aa: CASSFGQGVNNEQFF

v_call: TRBV2
cdr3_length: 11
j_call: TRBJ2-1
clone_size: many
d_call: NA
cdr3_nt: TGTGCCAGCCACGCGGTCAATGAGCAGTTCTTC
cdr3_aa: CASHAVNEQFF

v_call: TRBV28
cdr3_length: 16
j_call: TRBJ2-3
clone_size: many
d_call: TRBD2
cdr3_nt: TGTGCCAGCAGTTTGGGTAGCGGGACCCCCACAGATACGCAGTATTTT
cdr3_aa: CASSLGSGTPTDTQYF

v_call: TRBV19
cdr3_length: 15
j_call: TRBJ2-5
clone_size: NA
d_call: TRBD2
cdr3_nt: TGTGCCAGTAGCCCGACTAGCGGTCTATTAGAGACCCAGTACTTC
cdr3_aa: CASSPTSGLLETQYF

v_call: TRBV5-6
cdr3_length: 14
j_call: TRBJ2-7
clone_size: many
d_call: NA
cdr3_nt: TGTGCCAGCAGCTTGGCGGGAAGCTCCTACGAGCAGTACTTC
cdr3_aa: CASSLAGSSYEQYF

v_call: TRBV6-5
cdr3_length: 15
j_call: TRBJ2-7
clone_size: NA
d_call: TRBD1
cdr3_nt: TGTGCCAGCAGTTACTCTGGGACAGGGCAGTCCGAGCAGTACTTC
cdr3_aa: CASSYSGTGQSEQYF

v_call: TRBV27
cdr3_length: 13
j_call: TRBJ2-7
clone_size: few
d_call: NA
cdr3_nt: TGTGCCAGCAGTCCATCGACCCCCTACGAGCAGTACTTC
cdr3_aa: CASSPSTPYEQYF

v_call: TRBV28
cdr3_length: 13
j_call: TRBJ1-4
clone_size: many
d_call: NA
cdr3_nt: TGTGCCAGCACTCCTACCGCCGGGGGGAAACTGTTTTTT
cdr3_aa: CASTPTAGGKLFF

v_call: TRBV7-6
cdr3_length: 14
j_call: TRBJ2-1
clone_size: NA
d_call: NA
cdr3_nt: TGTGCCAGCGGACCGGAGGACTCCTACAATGAGCAGTTCTTC
cdr3_aa: CASGPEDSYNEQFF

v_call: TRBV7-9
cdr3_length: 14
j_call: TRBJ2-5
clone_size: NA
d_call: TRBD1
cdr3_nt: TGTGCCAGCAGCCTGACAGGGATTAGCGAGACCCAGTACTTC
cdr3_aa: CASSLTGISETQYF

v_call: TRBV7-6
cdr3_length: 15
j_call: TRBJ2-7
clone_size: many
d_call: NA
cdr3_nt: TGTGCCAGCAGCTTAGCAAGCGGCACGTCCTACGAGCAGTACTTC
cdr3_aa: CASSLASGTSYEQYF

v_call: TRBV10-3
cdr3_length: 15
j_call: TRBJ2-1
clone_size: few
d_call: NA
cdr3_nt: TGTGCCATCAGTGAGTCGTTCGGGGGCTCGGATGAGCAGTTCTTC
cdr3_aa: CAISESFGGSDEQFF

v_call: TRBV7-2
cdr3_length: 16
j_call: TRBJ1-6
clone_size: NA
d_call: NA
cdr3_nt: TGTGCCAGCAGCACCTTTCCTGACAAGTATAATTCACCCCTCCACTTT
cdr3_aa: CASSTFPDKYNSPLHF

v_call: TRBV4-3
cdr3_length: 15
j_call: TRBJ2-7
clone_size: few
d_call: TRBD1
cdr3_nt: TGCGCCAGCAGCCAAGTGGGGACAGGAACCTACGAGCAGTACTTC
cdr3_aa: CASSQVGTGTYEQYF

v_call: TRBV30
cdr3_length: 15
j_call: TRBJ2-1
clone_size: few
d_call: NA
cdr3_nt: TGTGCCTGGAGTGCCGAGGACTTTGGGTACAATGAGCAGTTCTTC
cdr3_aa: CAWSAEDFGYNEQFF

v_call: TRBV20-1
cdr3_length: 11
j_call: TRBJ1-2
clone_size: NA
d_call: NA
cdr3_nt: TGCAGTGCTAGTGCGGGGTATGGCTACACCTTC
cdr3_aa: CSASAGYGYTF

v_call: TRBV11-2
cdr3_length: 17
j_call: TRBJ2-6
clone_size: NA
d_call: NA
cdr3_nt: TGTGCCAGCAGCTTAGGAGGCGGGGCTGCTGGGGCCAACGTCCTGACTTTC
cdr3_aa: CASSLGGGAAGANVLTF

v_call: TRBV29-1
cdr3_length: 13
j_call: TRBJ2-3
clone_size: NA
d_call: TRBD1
cdr3_nt: TGCAGCGTTGAAGTACTGGACAGGGATACGCAGTATTTT
cdr3_aa: CSVEVLDRDTQYF

v_call: TRBV4-2
cdr3_length: 13
j_call: TRBJ1-1
clone_size: NA
d_call: NA
cdr3_nt: TGTACCAGCAACCAAATCATGAACACTGAAACTTTCTTT
cdr3_aa: CTSNQIMNTETFF

v_call: TRBV19
cdr3_length: 17
j_call: TRBJ1-1
clone_size: NA
d_call: TRBD1
cdr3_nt: TGTGCCACGAAGGGGACAGGGGACCTGACCATGAACACTGAAGCTATCTTT
cdr3_aa: CATKGTGDLTMNTEAIF

v_call: TRBV7-6
cdr3_length: 13
j_call: TRBJ1-4
clone_size: NA
d_call: NA
cdr3_nt: TGTGCCAGCCGCCCCGGGGCCGGTGAAAAACTGTTTTTT
cdr3_aa: CASRPGAGEKLFF